This T cell receptor beta chain was identified during a study of control samples from healthy donors and cancer patients (dated by TCRdb to between 2020 and 2021). A word on this clone: The clone's antigen remains unknown. It has no much larger one-base neighbor in the sample; base qualities were not kept.

The CDR3 sequence holds 17 residues, the cysteine and phenylalanine included. Here the CDR3 DNA is all that survives: 51 bases in frame from base 1. Reading the germline V gene gives CDR1 MNHNS and CDR2 SASEGT. Trimming takes 0 bases from V and 5 bases from J, and the germline ends sit 17 bases apart. The library was generated by the immunoSEQ multiplex PCR assay. TCRdb took over this immuneACCESS table, retaining in-frame rearrangements with V and J assigned. Such tables are incomplete; in checked studies, under half of the missing clones stem from an unresolved V gene, and the remainder is unexplained. This sample holds about 170,000 clones; around 88% were observed only once. The ten largest clones represent around 5% of the sample.

The sequencing sample was made of blood. The chain joins TRBV6-1 to TRBJ1-5; TRBD1 is possibly the D segment (5 matching bases). This clonotype originated in a woman in her twenties or thirties in good health. The DNA sequence is TGTGCCAGCAGTGAAGCGTTGAGGAGGGGAATAGATCAGCCCCAGCATTTT. Its translation reads: CASSEALRRGIDQPQHF.